This T cell receptor beta chain was identified during a study of vaccination and CD4 T cells after COVID-19. This clonotype was counted only a few times. Its target is not known. Germline V CDR1 and CDR2: MNHEY, SMNVEV (reference sequence). CDR3 length equals 16 residues. V dropped 5 bases and J dropped 6 bases, with 19 bases sitting between them. Sequence data for DNA of cultured CD4+ T cells were generated by the Oncomine TCR Beta short-read assay. In TCRdb, the PCR reads were re-called with MiXCR into one record per CDR3 protein. The table lists about 12,000 distinct CDR3 sequences, approximately 51% of them singletons. The treatment is: approximately nine-day PBMC culture with coronavirus spike peptide pools or control peptides (ViraFEST assay). Expansion of antigen-specific T cells with peptide pools by ViraFEST preceded sequencing of TCRs. Wells that each held a few million PBMCs were cultured with 9.5 to 10 IU/ml IL-2 and about 10 ug/ml peptide pools.

The sample here was cultured CD4+ T cells from blood, taken after SARS-CoV-2 vaccination. The receptor comes from a human donor with COVID-19. V gene TRBV27 combines with J gene TRBJ2-2; D perhaps matches TRBD2 (7 bases). This chain's CDR3 is CASSPRPGGRSGELFF. The DNA of the CDR3 is TGTGCCAGCAGTCCACGACCCGGGGGGCGATCCGGGGAGCTGTTTTTT.